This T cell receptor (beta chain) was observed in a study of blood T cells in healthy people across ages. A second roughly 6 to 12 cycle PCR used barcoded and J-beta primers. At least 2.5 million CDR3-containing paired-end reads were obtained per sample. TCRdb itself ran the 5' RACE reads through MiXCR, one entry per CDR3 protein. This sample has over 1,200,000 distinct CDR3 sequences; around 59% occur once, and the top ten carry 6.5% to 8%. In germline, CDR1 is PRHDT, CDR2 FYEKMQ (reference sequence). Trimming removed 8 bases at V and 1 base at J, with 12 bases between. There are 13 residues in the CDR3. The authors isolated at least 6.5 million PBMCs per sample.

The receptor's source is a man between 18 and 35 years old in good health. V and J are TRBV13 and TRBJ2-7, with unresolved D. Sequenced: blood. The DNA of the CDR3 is TGTGCCAGCGGAACGGCCGCGTCCTACGAGCAGTACTTC. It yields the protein CASGTAASYEQYF.